The rows below give T cell receptor beta chains drawn from one sample of a study of T cells after posttransplantation cyclophosphamide. Generated by immunoSEQ multiplex PCR, the TCRdb table keeps only in-frame clones and is missing some. The profile shows approximately 20,000 clones, roughly 87% of them singletons. The sample consisted of PBMCs, taken after allogeneic stem cell transplant with posttransplant cyclophosphamide. Receptors were obtained from a female patient aged 40-50 years who received an allogeneic stem cell transplant from a related donor, was CMV-positive, and had no GVHD. The graft donor may have contributed some T cells. The CDR3 runs from the conserved cysteine through the conserved F or W.

>TRBJ2-4|TRBV9
CASSVSGTAKNIQYF
>TRBJ1-2|TRBV9
CASSVALLVDRGFYGYTF
>TRBJ2-7|TRBV28
CASSSLAGTVYEQYF
>TRBJ2-7|TRBV5-5
CASRRDRIYEQYF
>TRBJ1-5|TRBV5-5
CASAPDRGNQPQHF
>TRBJ1-1|TRBV29-1
CSVWEGQNTEAFF
>TRBJ2-5|TRBV28
CASGPTGPQETQYF
>TRBJ2-7|TRBV28
CASNLSGAPSYEQYF
>TRBJ2-7|TRBV4-3
CASSQEMAGEVYEQYF
>TRBJ2-3|TRBV9
CASSVVGTGFPDTQYF
>TRBJ2-2|TRBV7-9
CASSSGTATTGELFF
>TRBJ2-1|TRBV28
CASSPLAVYSYNEQFF
>TRBJ1-5|TRBV6-5
CATQGSALNQPQHF
>TRBJ1-4|TRBV4-1
CASSQDRDRGSEKLFF
>TRBJ2-1|TRBV6-5
CASSYSVLAGKPRQFF
>TRBJ2-1|TRBV4-2
CASSQEILAGGVGEQFF
>TRBJ1-4|TRBV18
CASSSTGTGVEKLFF
>TRBJ2-2|TRBV7-8
CASSLVRAAGELFF